The T cell receptor (beta chain) under discussion was sequenced for a study of identical twins (TCRdb year 2016). Background on the whole study: TCR alpha and beta repertoires from monozygotic twins, unrelated adults of various ages and cord blood were deep-sequenced to test whether fetal clonotypes persist. To rule out contamination, replicate twin experiments were performed at different times with different library preparation protocols. The study at large found these results: Abundant cord blood beta clonotypes had fewer insertions, young adult naive repertoires showed a similar but weaker trend, and memory repertoires showed no such trend. In monozygotic twins, out-of-frame TCR alpha sharing was systematically underestimated by recombination models, although the models agreed with sharing between unrelated individuals. Because the same donors could not be followed over many years, the conclusions depended on cross-sectional statistical analysis. In beta out-of-frame sequences, excess twin sharing was weaker, because having fewer shared sequences lowered the signal-to-noise ratio. Compared with coincidental sharing between unrelated individuals, out-of-frame TCR alpha sequences shared between twins had an excess of sequences with low generation probability. Invariant T cells such as MAIT and iNKT could partly confound zero-insertion analyses, although diverse VJ usage argued against such confounding for most clonotypes.

The table lists this clonotype with a few counts. It has no known antigen specificity. Base quality data are lacking; no much larger clone is found one base away. The library came from 5' RACE. For sequencing, an Illumina HiSeq 2000 was employed. Template switching added a universal primer binding site, and the final cDNA carried a unique molecular identifier that allowed TCR cDNA molecules to be counted accurately. Specific primers in the conserved constant-segment region were used to synthesize first-strand cDNA for the TCR alpha and beta chains. Each cDNA library was double barcoded, with a SMART-Mk sample barcode plus Illumina barcodes, to control for contamination. TruSeq adapter sequences along with Illumina sample barcodes were introduced in two successive PCR steps. Sequencing of the TCR alpha and beta cDNA libraries was done on the Illumina HiSeq platform using custom primers. Per the original workflow: Unique molecular identifiers were extracted from raw reads with MiGEC, and CDR3 positions were determined with MiXCR. For each individual, recombination models were inferred using an EM algorithm with the repgenHMM and IGoR tools. The tcR package in R was used for shared clonotype analysis, with sharing normalized by the product of cloneset sizes. To study raw recombination without the effects of thymic and clonal selection, out-of-frame nonproductive sequences were analyzed. Using fastp at Q25 and MiXCR, TCRdb reprocessed the public reads and kept productive beta chains. One record per CDR3 amino acid sequence lists the most common genes and DNA. TCRdb's processing, not the authors', yielded these V and J calls. Present in this sample are 1.5 million to 2 million distinct CDR3 sequences, about 30% of which were seen just once. The top ten clonotypes cover more than 0.25% of the sample.

Via the germline V gene, CDR1 is MNHNS and CDR2 SASEGT. Trimmed from V: 11 bases; trimmed from J: 3 bases; junction bases lacking a gene match: 9. The CDR3 measures 13 amino acids from cysteine to phenylalanine. Only the CDR3 DNA stays, 39 bases, in frame from base 1. Every donor was a healthy Caucasian. The sample comprised cord blood. The rearrangement combines TRBV6-1 with TRBJ1-2; TRBD1 agrees with 7 junctional bases. The TCR comes from a newborn girl in good health. The CDR3 has the sequence CAGLRDRDYGYTF. The DNA is as follows: TGTGCCGGCCTCCGGGACAGAGACTATGGCTACACCTTC.